Listed below are T cell receptor beta chains from one sample, sequenced in a study of pediatric ulcerative colitis. This table comes from immunoSEQ multiplex PCR, and its TCRdb copy is limited to in-frame clones, with some not included. This sample has 32,000 or so clones, with roughly 82% found just once. Sequenced sample: blood. The origin of the receptors is a boy aged 5-17 years with severe ulcerative colitis. The CDR3 runs from the conserved cysteine through the conserved F or W. A D gene is named only where the DNA matches it firmly. Only part of the rows carry a size: once, few, many, or a class if the clone is expanded.

>.|TRBD1|TRBJ1-3|TRBV5-1
CASSLGDRAGNTIYF
TGCGCCAGCAGCTTGGGAGACAGGGCGGGAAACACCATATATTTT
>.|.|TRBJ1-1|TRBV5-1
CASSLDVSEAFF
TGCGCCAGCAGCTTGGACGTCTCCGAAGCTTTCTTT
>.|.|TRBJ2-3|TRBV30
CAWSGGPFSADTQYF
TGTGCCTGGAGTGGAGGCCCCTTTTCCGCAGATACGCAGTATTTT
>few|TRBD1|TRBJ1-1|TRBV9
CASSVAPGQGRSTEAFF
TGTGCCAGCAGCGTAGCTCCAGGACAGGGGCGGAGCACTGAAGCTTTCTTT
>few|.|TRBJ1-2|TRBV5-6
CASSLEGRLGYTF
TGTGCCAGCAGCTTGGAGGGGCGCCTTGGCTACACCTTC
>.|.|TRBJ2-4|TRBV4-3
CASSQVWGPLAKNIQYF
TGCGCCAGCAGCCAAGTATGGGGACCTCTAGCCAAAAACATTCAGTACTTC
>few|TRBD1|TRBJ1-1|TRBV29-1
CSVARQGAAFF
TGCAGCGTCGCTAGACAGGGGGCAGCTTTCTTT
>.|.|TRBJ1-1|TRBV4-1
CASSRPFSGAFF
TGCGCCAGCAGCCGCCCTTTCAGTGGAGCTTTCTTT
>.|.|TRBJ2-4|TRBV2
CATTPDLLAKNIQYF
TGTGCCACCACTCCCGATCTACTAGCCAAAAACATTCAGTACTTC
>few|.|TRBJ1-1|TRBV2
CASSTKGGNTEAFF
TGTGCCAGCAGTACTAAGGGAGGGAACACTGAAGCTTTCTTT
>once|.|TRBJ2-2|TRBV10-2
CASSESNGSGELFF
TGCGCCAGCAGTGAGTCGAATGGGAGCGGGGAGCTGTTTTTT
>.|TRBD2|TRBJ2-1|TRBV9
CASSLGRFPQFF
TGTGCCAGCAGCCTCGGGAGGTTCCCTCAGTTCTTC
>.|.|TRBJ1-5|TRBV11-2
CASSLTGFQPQHF
TGTGCCAGCAGCTTAACAGGGTTCCAGCCCCAGCATTTT
>.|TRBD1|TRBJ1-5|TRBV7-9
CASSLQGEEGPQHF
TGTGCCAGCAGCCTACAGGGGGAAGAGGGGCCCCAGCATTTT
>.|.|TRBJ1-2|TRBV4-1
CASSQGDQIVGYTF
TGCGCCAGCAGCCAAGGAGATCAGATTGTGGGCTACACCTTC
>.|.|TRBJ1-4|TRBV6-5
CASSEGRGNEKLFF
TGTGCCAGCAGTGAAGGAAGAGGGAATGAAAAACTGTTTTTT
>few|.|TRBJ1-2|TRBV19
CATSSAGNYGYTF
TGTGCCACTTCTAGTGCCGGTAACTATGGCTACACCTTC
>.|.|TRBJ2-3|TRBV19
CASRLQGGLVTDTQYF
TGTGCCAGTAGACTCCAGGGGGGATTGGTCACAGATACGCAGTATTTT